Presented here are 8 T cell receptor beta chains from one specimen sequenced in a study of blood T cell repertoires in COVID-19. Measured with immunoSEQ multiplex PCR; TCRdb has only the in-frame clones, and not every one. The sample yields about 270,000 clones, around nine tenths seen once. Sequencing was carried out using PBMCs or T cells enriched from blood (not recorded which). Receptor source: a young woman who had recovered from COVID-19.

The V gene is TRBV6-4, the J gene TRBJ2-3; TRBD2 matches 8 bases. V lost 4 bases and J lost 6; bases outside the gene matches: 9. The CDR3 is made up of 15 amino acids. Germline V gene lookup returns CDR1 MRHNA and CDR2 SNTAGT. Here the CDR3 reads CASSADSGAGDTQYF. CDR3 bases: TGTGCCAGCAGTGCGGATAGCGGGGCTGGGGATACGCAGTATTTT.

The chain combines TRBV7-2 with TRBJ1-4; 9 bases fit TRBD1. This CDR3 contains 14 residues. J was trimmed by 8 bases and V by 4 bases; bases with no gene match: 5. Germline lookup yields CDR1 SGHTA and CDR2 FQGNSA. The chain's CDR3 is CASSSRDRDEKLFF. For the CDR3, the DNA is TGTGCCAGCAGCTCCCGGGACAGGGACGAAAAACTGTTTTTT.

This chain joins TRBV2 and TRBJ1-4, with TRBD1 matching over 7 bases. The CDR3 is made up of 15 amino acids. J lost 8 bases, V lost 5 bases, and 11 bases had no gene match. Germline loops: CDR1 SNHLY, CDR2 FYNNEI. The CDR3 sequence is CASSPQGVRGEKLFF. The CDR3 DNA reads as TGTGCCAGCAGTCCGCAGGGGGTAAGGGGCGAAAAACTGTTTTTT.

This clone was counted a single time. The chain carries TRBV28 and TRBJ1-1; D gene uncertain. CDR3 length equals 15 residues. Trimming stripped 5 bases from V and 2 bases from J, with 15 bases between. Germline-derived CDR1 and CDR2 are MDHEN and SYDVKM. Here the CDR3 reads CASSELKALNTEAFF. The CDR3 coding sequence is TGTGCCAGCAGTGAGTTGAAAGCGCTAAACACTGAAGCTTTCTTT. The full variable domain, with the rest looked up from reference TRBV28 and TRBJ1-1, is DVKVTQSSRYLVKRTGEKVFLECVQDMDHENMFWYRQDPGLGLRLIYFSYDVKMKEKGDIPEGYSVSREKKERFSLILESASTNQTSMYLCASSELKALNTEAFFGQGTRLTVV.

The V and J genes are TRBV4-3 and TRBJ1-2; 7 bases are a match to TRBD1. The CDR3 extends over 16 amino acids. Germline CDR1 reads LGHNA; CDR2 reads YSLEER. V shed 1 base and J 0 bases; nucleotides not matched to a gene: 5. CDR3 sequence (DNA): TGCGCCAGCAGCCAAGTGGGGACAGACGCTAACTATGGCTACACCTTC. Its translation is CASSQVGTDANYGYTF.

The chain couples TRBV7-2 to TRBJ2-3; 11 nucleotides agree with TRBD2. The CDR3 totals 17 residues. Per the germline V gene, CDR1 is SGHTA and CDR2 is FQGNSA. V dropped 5 bases and J dropped 1; count of bases not matched to a gene: 8. CDR3 sequence: CASSNRLAGRGTDTQYF. DNA of the CDR3: TGTGCCAGCAGCAATCGACTAGCGGGGAGGGGCACAGATACGCAGTATTTT. The full variable domain, with the rest looked up from reference TRBV7-2 and TRBJ2-3, is GAGVSQSPSNKVTEKGKDVELRCDPISGHTALYWYRQSLGQGLEFLIYFQGNSAPDKSGLPSDRFSAERTGGSVSTLTIQRTQQEDSAVYLCASSNRLAGRGTDTQYFGPGTRLTVL.

The chain combines TRBV30 with TRBJ1-2, with a weak D call TRBD1 (5 bases). Germline CDR1 GTSNPN, CDR2 SVGIG (reference sequence). Deletions cut 0 bases from V and 4 bases from J, with 15 bases between. The CDR3 runs 15 residues. The CDR3 DNA reads TGTGCCTGGAGTGTAAAGGTCCCAGGGTCCTATGGCTACACCTTC. This translates into CAWSVKVPGSYGYTF.

This clone was seen a few times. The V and J genes are TRBV19 and TRBJ2-5; 8 bases agree with TRBD2. V gave up 3 bases and J gave up 4 bases; unmatched junction bases: 7. Germline V gene lookup returns CDR1 LNHDA and CDR2 SQIVND (reference sequence). The CDR3 covers 15 residues. Here the CDR3 reads CASSIGAGVGETQYF. The CDR3 nucleotides read TGTGCCAGTAGTATTGGAGCGGGAGTGGGAGAGACCCAGTACTTC.